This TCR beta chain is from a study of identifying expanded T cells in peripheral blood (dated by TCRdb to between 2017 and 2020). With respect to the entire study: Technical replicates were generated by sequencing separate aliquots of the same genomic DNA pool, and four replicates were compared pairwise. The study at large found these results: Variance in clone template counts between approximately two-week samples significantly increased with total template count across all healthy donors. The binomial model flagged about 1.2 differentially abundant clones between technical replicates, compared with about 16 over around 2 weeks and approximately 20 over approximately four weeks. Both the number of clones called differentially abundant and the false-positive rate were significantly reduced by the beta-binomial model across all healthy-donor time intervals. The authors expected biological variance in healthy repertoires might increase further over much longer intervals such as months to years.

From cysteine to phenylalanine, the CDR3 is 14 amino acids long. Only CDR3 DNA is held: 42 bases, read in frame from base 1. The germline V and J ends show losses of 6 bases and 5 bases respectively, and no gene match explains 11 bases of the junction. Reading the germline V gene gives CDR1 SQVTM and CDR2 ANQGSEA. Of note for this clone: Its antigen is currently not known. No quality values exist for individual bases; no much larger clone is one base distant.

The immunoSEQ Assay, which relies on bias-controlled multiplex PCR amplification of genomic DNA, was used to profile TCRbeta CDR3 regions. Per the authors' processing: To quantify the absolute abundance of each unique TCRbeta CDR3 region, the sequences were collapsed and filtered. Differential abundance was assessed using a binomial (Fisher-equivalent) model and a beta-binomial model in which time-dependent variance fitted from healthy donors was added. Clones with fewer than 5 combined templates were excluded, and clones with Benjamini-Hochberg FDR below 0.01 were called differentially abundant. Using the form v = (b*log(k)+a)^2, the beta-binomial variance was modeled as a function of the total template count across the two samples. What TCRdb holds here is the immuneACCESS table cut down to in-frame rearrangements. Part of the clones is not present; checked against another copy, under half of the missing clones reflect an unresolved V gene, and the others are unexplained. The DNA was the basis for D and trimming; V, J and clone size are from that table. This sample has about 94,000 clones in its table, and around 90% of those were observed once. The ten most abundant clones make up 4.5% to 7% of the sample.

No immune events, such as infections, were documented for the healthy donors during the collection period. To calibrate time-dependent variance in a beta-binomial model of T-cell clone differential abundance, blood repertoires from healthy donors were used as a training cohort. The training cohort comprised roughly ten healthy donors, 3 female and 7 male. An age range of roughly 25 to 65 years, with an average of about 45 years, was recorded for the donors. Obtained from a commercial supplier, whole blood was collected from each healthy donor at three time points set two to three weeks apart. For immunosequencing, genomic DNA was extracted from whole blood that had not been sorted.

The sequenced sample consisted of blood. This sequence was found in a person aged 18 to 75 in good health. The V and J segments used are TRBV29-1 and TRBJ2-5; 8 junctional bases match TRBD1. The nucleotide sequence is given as TGCAGCGTAGATTTGTCACAGGGGGGCGAGACCCAGTACTTC. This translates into CSVDLSQGGETQYF.